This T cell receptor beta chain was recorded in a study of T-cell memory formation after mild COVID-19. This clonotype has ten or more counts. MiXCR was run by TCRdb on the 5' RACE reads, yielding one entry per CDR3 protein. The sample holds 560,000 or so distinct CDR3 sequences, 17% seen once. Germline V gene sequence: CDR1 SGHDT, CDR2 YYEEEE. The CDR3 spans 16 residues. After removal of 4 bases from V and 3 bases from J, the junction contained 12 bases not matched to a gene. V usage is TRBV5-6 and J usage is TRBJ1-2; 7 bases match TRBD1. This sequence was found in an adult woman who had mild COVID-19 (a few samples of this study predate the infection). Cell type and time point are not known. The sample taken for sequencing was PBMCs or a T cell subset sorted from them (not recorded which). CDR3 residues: CASSGGQSRGHYGYTF. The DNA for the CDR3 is TGTGCCAGCAGCGGGGGACAGTCCAGAGGGCACTATGGCTACACCTTC.